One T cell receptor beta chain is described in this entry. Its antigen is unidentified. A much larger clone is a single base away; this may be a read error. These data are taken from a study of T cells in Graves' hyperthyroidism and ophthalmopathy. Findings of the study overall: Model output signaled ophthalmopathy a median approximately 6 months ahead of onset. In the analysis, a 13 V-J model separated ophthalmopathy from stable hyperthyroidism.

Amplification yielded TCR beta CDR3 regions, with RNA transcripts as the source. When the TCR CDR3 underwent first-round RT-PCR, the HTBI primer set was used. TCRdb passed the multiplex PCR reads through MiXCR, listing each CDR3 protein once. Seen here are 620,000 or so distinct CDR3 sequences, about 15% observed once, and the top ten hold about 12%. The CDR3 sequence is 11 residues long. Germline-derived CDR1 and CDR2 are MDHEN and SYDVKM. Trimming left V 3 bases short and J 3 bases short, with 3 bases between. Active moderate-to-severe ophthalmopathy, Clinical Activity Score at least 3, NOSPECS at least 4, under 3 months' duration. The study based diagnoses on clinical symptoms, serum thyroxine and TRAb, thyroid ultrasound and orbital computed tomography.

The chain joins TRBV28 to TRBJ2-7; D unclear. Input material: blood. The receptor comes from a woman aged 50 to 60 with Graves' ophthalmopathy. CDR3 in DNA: TGTGCCAGCAGTTTTATCTACGAGCAGTACTTC. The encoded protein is CASSFIYEQYF.